The source of this TCR beta chain is a study of PD-1 blockade in classical Hodgkin lymphoma. General observations from the study: Patients starting nivolumab under 1 year after ASCT were excluded.

With no exception, relapse followed autologous stem cell transplantation in all patients, and brentuximab vedotin exposure varied. CD8+ T cells were isolated from thawed PBMCs by magnetic negative selection. The best responses consisted of complete response, partial response or progressive disease. Assay used: immunoSEQ multiplex PCR; TCRdb lists only in-frame clones, some missing. The sample carries about 5,600 clones, about 79% recorded once. V shed 4 bases and J shed 4 bases, with 16 bases lying between them. Germline V CDR1 and CDR2: SQVTM, ANQGSEA. The CDR3 runs to 14 residues. A note on this clone: Its antigen remains unknown.

The gene calls are TRBV29-1 and TRBJ1-1, with a tentative D call TRBD1 (6 bases). Source: CD8+ T cells from blood, taken at baseline. The clonotype originates from a human donor with classical Hodgkin lymphoma. The CDR3 nucleotides read TGCAGCGTTGCATCTCGGGGGCCGGGCACTGAAGCTTTCTTT. Protein sequence: CSVASRGPGTEAFF.